The subject of this entry is one T cell receptor beta chain. The source of the sample is a study of regulatory T cells in long-lasting Graves disease. Researchers made TCR beta libraries by using iRepertoire HTBI primers and running Arm-PCR on CDR3 regions. TCRdb reprocessed the multiplex PCR reads via MiXCR and lists one record per CDR3 protein. The data contain about 220,000 distinct CDR3 sequences, 15% to 20% of them seen just once; the ten biggest clones take up about 10%. The time point is: newly diagnosed GD, antithyroid drugs for less than 3 months. Making the TCR library involved RNA that had been extracted from PBMCs. The CDR3 spans 14 residues. Trimming cost V 0 bases and J 3 bases, with 11 bases left between them. Looked up from germline, CDR1 is SQVTM and CDR2 is ANQGSEA. These same data were also listed under a study on T cells in Graves' hyperthyroidism and ophthalmopathy.

The receptor was derived from a woman aged 25-40 years with Graves disease. V and J are TRBV29-1 and TRBJ1-1; D is perhaps TRBD1 (5 bases). Sequenced here: peripheral blood mononuclear cells (PBMCs), sampled at new diagnosis, from a patient treated with antithyroid drugs. In nucleotides, the CDR3 is TGCAGCGTTGAAGAGGCCCCGGGGGACACTGAAGCTTTCTTT. As protein: CSVEEAPGDTEAFF.